This TCR beta chain came from a study of T cell changes during pregnancy in multiple sclerosis (dated by TCRdb to the late 2010s). Looking at the study overall: The study looked at changes in the T cell repertoire across pregnancy in women with multiple sclerosis.

In regard to this clone: What antigen it recognizes has not been identified. No base quality information exists; no much larger clone differs at one position.

The method was the immunoSEQ multiplex PCR assay. TCRdb carries this immuneACCESS record with in-frame sequences only. Its versions omit some clonotypes, under half of them owing to an unresolved V gene in the studies checked, with the rest unexplained. Counted in this sample were tens of thousands of clones; roughly nine tenths of them appeared once. The top ten hold about 12% of the sample. The germline V gene supplies CDR1 MGHRA and CDR2 YSYEKL. Trimming takes 1 base from V and 8 bases from J, and the germline ends sit 8 bases apart. The CDR3 spans 13 residues, from the cysteine through the phenylalanine. Just CDR3 DNA is preserved here, 39 bases in frame from base 1.

The clonotype originates from a female donor in good health, enrolled as a control in a pregnancy study. The chain joins TRBV4-1 to TRBJ1-4; too little of a D gene remains to name it. This sample comprised CD8+ T cells from peripheral blood mononuclear cells, obtained in the first trimester of pregnancy. The CDR3 region reads CASSQAGYEKLFF. The DNA sequence is given as TGCGCCAGCAGCCAAGCCGGTTACGAAAAACTGTTTTTT.